This T cell receptor (beta chain) was sequenced during a study of blood T cell repertoires in COVID-19. The wider study: The United States, Italy and Spain were the sources of the acute and convalescent COVID-19 samples. Sources were T cells, B-cell-depleted T cells, or PBMCs; the material itself was cDNA or gDNA.

Authors' analysis steps: Quantification of nucleated cells was approximated via reference gene primer amplification. Data came from immunoSEQ multiplex PCR; TCRdb stores just in-frame clones and leaves some out. The DNA was the basis for D and trimming; V, J and clone size are from that table. The table shows approximately 200,000 clones, with roughly 80% occurring only once. With V trimmed by 5 bases and J by 2 bases, 7 bases remained unmatched. This CDR3 region has 15 residues. From germline, CDR1 is ENHRY and CDR2 SYGVKD. The sequencing sample was made of PBMCs or T cells enriched from blood (not recorded which). The sequence came from a man in his forties who had recovered from COVID-19. The V and J genes are TRBV10-3 and TRBJ2-7, with 9 bases fitting TRBD1. This CDR3 reads CAISPGTGLTYEQYF. DNA of the CDR3: TGTGCCATCAGTCCCGGGACAGGGCTTACCTACGAGCAGTACTTC.